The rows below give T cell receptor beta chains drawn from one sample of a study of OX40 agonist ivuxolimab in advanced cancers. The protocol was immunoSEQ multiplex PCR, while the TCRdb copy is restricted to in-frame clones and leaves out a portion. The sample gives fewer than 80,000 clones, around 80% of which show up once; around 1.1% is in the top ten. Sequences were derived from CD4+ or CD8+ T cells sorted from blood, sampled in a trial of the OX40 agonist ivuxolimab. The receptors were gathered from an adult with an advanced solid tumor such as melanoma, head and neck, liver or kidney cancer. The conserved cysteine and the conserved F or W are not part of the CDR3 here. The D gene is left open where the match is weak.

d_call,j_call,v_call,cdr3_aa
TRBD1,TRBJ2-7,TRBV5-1,ASSTGQGSFYEQY
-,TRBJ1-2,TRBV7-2,ASSPDSNYGYT
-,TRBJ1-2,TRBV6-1,ASSEFQSYSGYT
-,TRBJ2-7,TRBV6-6,ASSYRQVYEQY
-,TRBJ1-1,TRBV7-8,ASSLEGGYTEAF
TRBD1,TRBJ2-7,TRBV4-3,ASSQETGFVYEQY
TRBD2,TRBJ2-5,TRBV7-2,ASSRSGAQETQY
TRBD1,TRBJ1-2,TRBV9,ASSVATGANYGYT
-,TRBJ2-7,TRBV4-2,ASSLTGPSLVEQY
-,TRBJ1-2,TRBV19,ASSIESRRERGYT